This T cell receptor beta chain is from a study of sequential checkpoint blockade in melanoma. At the level of the study: First-line arms were nivolumab then ipilimumab, or the reverse, randomized 1:1.

This table comes from immunoSEQ multiplex PCR, and its TCRdb copy is limited to in-frame clones, with some not included. Here the sample spans 15,000 to 20,000 clones, around 68% being singletons. V lost 6 bases to trimming and J lost 5 bases; unmatched junction nucleotides: 10. Germline CDR1 SEHNR, CDR2 FQNEAQ (reference sequence). CDR3 size: 15 residues. Treatment denoted: randomized to nivolumab then ipilimumab (arm A) or the reverse (arm B). From thawed PBMCs, live CD3+CD8+ cells negative for CD19 and CD56 were sorted. The chain carries TRBV7-9 and TRBJ2-5; TRBD2 aligns across 9 bases. This TCR came from a human donor with melanoma. The sequenced sample was CD8+ T cells sorted from blood (inferred from file names), obtained from a patient given nivolumab and ipilimumab in sequence. CDR3 sequence reads: CASSVRAGGPETQYF. The CDR3 DNA follows: TGTGCCAGCAGTGTAAGGGCGGGAGGGCCCGAGACCCAGTACTTC. Complete variable domain (other parts from reference TRBV7-9 and TRBJ2-5): DTGVSQNPRHKITKRGQNVTFRCDPISEHNRLYWYRQTLGQGPEFLTYFQNEAQLEKSRLLSDRFSAERPKGSFSTLEIQRTEQGDSAMYLCASSVRAGGPETQYFGPGTRLLVL.